The sequence of this T cell receptor (beta chain) was determined in a study of Ad26.COV2.S vaccination and SARS-CoV-2 variants. Some clones are missing from TCRdb's copy, which holds only in-frame ones; the method was immunoSEQ multiplex PCR. The table shows some 480,000 clones, with around 85% occurring only once. The V gene's germline CDR1 is SEHNR and CDR2 FQNEAQ (reference sequence). V shed 1 base and J shed 2 bases, with 6 bases lying between them. The CDR3 length is 13 residues. This clone turned up a few times. The treatment was: 15 to 20 received Ad26.COV2.S at low or high dose, single or two shots; roughly five received placebo; per-sample allocation not given. Each sample was drawn 63 days after the first injection (of vaccine or placebo).

The material was peripheral blood, obtained in a trial of Ad26.COV2.S vaccine versus placebo. The sequence was collected from a person between 18 and 60 years old who received the Ad26.COV2.S COVID-19 vaccine or a placebo. The chain uses TRBV7-9 and TRBJ2-7; tentative D call: TRBD2 (5 bases). In DNA, the CDR3 is TGTGCCAGCAGCTTAGGAGGGACCTACGAGCAGTACTTC. It specifies CASSLGGTYEQYF.